A selection of T cell receptor beta chains follows, all from one sample in a study of beta chain features in type 1 diabetes. The data were produced by immunoSEQ multiplex PCR, yet TCRdb's version contains in-frame clones alone and is incomplete. Counted here are roughly 400,000 clones, about 10% occurring once; the ten biggest clones make up about 0.6%. The sequenced material came from central memory CD4+ T cells from blood. These TCRs come from a man aged 25-45 years with type 1 diabetes. CDR3s include the opening cysteine and the closing phenylalanine or tryptophan. Size is stated for part of the rows, as once, few or many counts, or as a class when the clone is expanded.

size	V	J	CDR3
.	TRBV7-2	TRBJ2-7	CASSLELGKYEQYF
.	TRBV5-6	TRBJ2-1	CASSLVRGERERHEQFF
.	TRBV27	TRBJ1-1	CASSFSFSTEAFF
.	TRBV5-1	TRBJ2-1	CASSPDHPLREQFF
few	TRBV7-2	TRBJ2-1	CASSLQVNRADEQFF
.	TRBV11-2	TRBJ2-5	CASSLDPGTSRVTQYF
.	TRBV19	TRBJ2-7	CASSRGHDFSYEQYF
.	TRBV6-5	TRBJ2-7	CASRTGSHEQYF
.	TRBV9	TRBJ1-1	CASSNQGQNTEAFF
.	TRBV6-1	TRBJ2-5	CASSSQGETQYF
many	TRBV29-1	TRBJ2-1	CSGVSGRSYNEQFF
.	TRBV27	TRBJ2-1	CASSGREGLSNEQFF
few	TRBV30	TRBJ1-1	CAWSSRGNTEAFF
few	TRBV7-9	TRBJ2-3	CASSLTADTQYF
.	TRBV5-4	TRBJ2-5	CASSLTSGSGVRYF
few	TRBV9	TRBJ2-3	CASSVAGLAGEDTQYF
.	TRBV14	TRBJ2-5	CASSHSLDPRWETQYF
.	TRBV6-5	TRBJ2-5	CASSYRGETQYF
.	TRBV28	TRBJ2-2	CASFTRDTGELFF
.	TRBV18	TRBJ2-3	CASSPVPGLAGDTQYF
.	TRBV5-8	TRBJ1-2	CASSLRSYGYTF
.	TRBV10-3	TRBJ2-4	CAISDRDENIQYF
few	TRBV27	TRBJ1-5	CASSFEGGNQPQHF
few	TRBV11-3	TRBJ2-1	CASSLGTSGRGRNEQFF
few	TRBV28	TRBJ2-5	CASTGTGASETQYF
few	TRBV10-3	TRBJ2-3	CAISASAAPSTDTQYF
few	TRBV19	TRBJ2-2	CASSGYRVPITGELFF
few	TRBV28	TRBJ2-7	CASSFTSYEQYF
.	TRBV5-1	TRBJ2-1	CASSSGTSDNEQFF
.	TRBV6-1	TRBJ1-5	CASRRVGSSNQPQHF
.	TRBV27	TRBJ2-7	CASSRLAGSSYEQYF
few	TRBV11-3	TRBJ2-7	CASSFQQGYEQYF
.	TRBV29-1	TRBJ2-1	CSGGTSGRAMNNEQFF
few	TRBV7-2	TRBJ1-5	CASSLTSGEGQPQHF
.	TRBV7-7	TRBJ2-3	CASSSSSSWSRTDTQYF
few	TRBV7-2	TRBJ2-1	CASSPGTSIHEQFF
.	TRBV5-4	TRBJ2-3	CASSMTSGYTDTQYF
many	TRBV18	TRBJ2-1	CASSPPEGMIEQFF
.	TRBV9	TRBJ2-7	CASSAGGTAYF
few	TRBV27	.	CASSLGLAGNNEQYF
.	TRBV11-2	TRBJ2-3	CASAERSGYTDTQYF
.	TRBV7-3	TRBJ2-1	CASSLVPESSYNEQFF
.	TRBV10-3	TRBJ2-3	CAISDERHGAYTQYF
.	TRBV5-1	TRBJ2-1	CASSLGSGTGSTEQFF
few	TRBV9	TRBJ2-7	CASSVETGESYEQYF
.	TRBV27	TRBJ2-1	CASSLAHLTGSYNEQFF
few	TRBV29-1	TRBJ1-4	CSVGKDREKVF
few	TRBV27	TRBJ1-5	CASTSTQGSALGQPQHF
.	TRBV28	TRBJ1-5	CASRSGTLLNQPQHF
.	TRBV7-3	TRBJ2-3	CASSLSPAGTADTQYF
few	TRBV10-3	TRBJ2-3	CAIRAGQGARSTDTQYF
few	TRBV28	TRBJ2-7	CASSSPSRYYEQYF